The sequence of this T cell receptor beta chain was determined in a study of cytomegalovirus exposure and HLA in healthy donors. It was with 60 Vbeta and 13 Jbeta primers that the PCR ran. This table comes from immunoSEQ multiplex PCR, and its TCRdb copy is limited to in-frame clones, with some not included. The sample lists about 210,000 clones, 86% occurring once. Germline V gene data show CDR1 as SGHTA and CDR2 as FQGTGA. V was pared by 5 bases and J by 6 bases, with 6 bases of the junction left unmatched. The CDR3 spans 14 residues. The rearrangement joins TRBV7-3 to TRBJ2-7; TRBD1 agrees at 11 bases. This clonotype was obtained from a woman aged 25 to 39 in good health and CMV-seronegative. What was sequenced was PBMCs. The CDR3 spells CASSRDRGFGEQYF. CDR3 DNA: TGTGCCAGCAGCCGGGACAGGGGGTTTGGCGAGCAGTACTTC.